The T cell receptor beta chain under discussion was sequenced for a study of T cell responses to AZD1222 COVID-19 vaccine. The ends were cut back, 4 bases at V and 7 bases at J, with 12 bases in the middle. The CDR3 loop spans 13 amino acids. Looked up from germline, CDR1 is SGHNT and CDR2 is YYREEE (reference sequence). Generated by immunoSEQ multiplex PCR, the TCRdb table keeps only in-frame clones and is missing some. Here the sample spans tens of thousands of clones, approximately 89% being singletons. In its sample, this clone was seen a few times. The chain has TRBV5-4 and TRBJ2-1; D unclear. This TCR came from an adult in good health. The starting material was peripheral blood, obtained on day 0 of MenACWY control vaccination. The DNA for the CDR3 is TGTGCCAGCAGCCTCCCTTCCGGAAATGAGCAGTTCTTC. The encoded protein is CASSLPSGNEQFF.